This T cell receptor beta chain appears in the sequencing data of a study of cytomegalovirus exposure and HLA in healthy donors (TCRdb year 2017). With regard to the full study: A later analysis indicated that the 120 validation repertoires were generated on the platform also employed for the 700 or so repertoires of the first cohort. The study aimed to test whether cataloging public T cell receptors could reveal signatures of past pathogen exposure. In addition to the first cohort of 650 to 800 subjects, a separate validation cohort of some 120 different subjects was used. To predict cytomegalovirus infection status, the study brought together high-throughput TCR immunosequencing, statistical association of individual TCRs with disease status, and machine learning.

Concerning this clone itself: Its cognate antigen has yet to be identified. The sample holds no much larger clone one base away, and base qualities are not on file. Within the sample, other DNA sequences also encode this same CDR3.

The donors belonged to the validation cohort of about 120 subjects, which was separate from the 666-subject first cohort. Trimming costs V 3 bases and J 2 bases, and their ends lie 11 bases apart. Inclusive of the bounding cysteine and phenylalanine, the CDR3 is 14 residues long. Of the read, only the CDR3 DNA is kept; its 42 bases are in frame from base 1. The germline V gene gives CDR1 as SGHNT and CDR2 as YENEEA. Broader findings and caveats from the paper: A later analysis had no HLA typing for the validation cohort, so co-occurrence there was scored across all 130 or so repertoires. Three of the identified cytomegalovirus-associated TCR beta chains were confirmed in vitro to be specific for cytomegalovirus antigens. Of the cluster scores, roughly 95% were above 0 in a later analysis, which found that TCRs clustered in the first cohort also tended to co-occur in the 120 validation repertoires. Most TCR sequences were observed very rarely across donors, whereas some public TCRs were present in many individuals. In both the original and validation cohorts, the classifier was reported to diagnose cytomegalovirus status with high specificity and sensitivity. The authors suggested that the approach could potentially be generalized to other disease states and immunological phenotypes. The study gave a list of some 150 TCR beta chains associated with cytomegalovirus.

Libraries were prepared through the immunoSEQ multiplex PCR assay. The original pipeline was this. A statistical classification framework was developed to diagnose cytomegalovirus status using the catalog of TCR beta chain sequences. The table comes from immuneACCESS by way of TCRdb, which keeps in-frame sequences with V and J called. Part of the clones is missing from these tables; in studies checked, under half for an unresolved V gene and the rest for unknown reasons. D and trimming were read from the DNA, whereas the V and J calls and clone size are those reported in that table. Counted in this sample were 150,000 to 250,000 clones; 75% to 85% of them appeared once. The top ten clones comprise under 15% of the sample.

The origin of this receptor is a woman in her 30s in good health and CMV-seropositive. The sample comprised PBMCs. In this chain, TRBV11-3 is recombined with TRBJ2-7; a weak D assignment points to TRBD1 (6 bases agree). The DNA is TGTGCCAGCAGCTTGGGCAGGGGTCCCTACGAGCAGTACTTC. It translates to CASSLGRGPYEQYF.